This T cell receptor (beta chain) was retrieved from a study of T cells after yellow fever vaccination. Each CDR3 protein gets one entry after TCRdb re-called the 5' RACE reads with MiXCR. The profile shows 620,000 or so distinct CDR3 sequences, 12% of them singletons. V shed 4 bases and J 4 bases; nucleotides not matched to a gene: 11. The germline V gene has CDR1 SGHDN and CDR2 FVKESK. This CDR3 spans 16 amino acids. The TCR sequence derives from a man aged 25-40 years who received the YFV17D yellow fever vaccine. The specimen comprised PBMCs, sampled on the day of the yellow fever booster vaccination. The rearrangement links TRBV14 to TRBJ2-7; 9 bases match TRBD2. The DNA for the CDR3 is TGTGCCAGCAGCCCAAGGCCGGGACTAGCTTTTTACGAGCAGTACTTC. Protein sequence: CASSPRPGLAFYEQYF.